The 15 T cell receptor beta chains presented below share a single source sample, sequenced in a study of identical twins. Each CDR3 protein gets one entry after TCRdb re-called the 5' RACE reads with MiXCR. The sample lists about 450,000 distinct CDR3 sequences, roughly 18% occurring once. The sample taken for sequencing was naive T cells sorted from blood. Receptor source: a man aged 50-59 years in good health.

This sequence joins TRBV10-1 and TRBJ1-2; TRBD1 might be the D (5 bases). CDR1 is WNHNN and CDR2 is SYGVQD in the germline V gene (reference sequence). V was cut by 4 bases and J by 4 bases, with 10 bases left in between. CDR3 size: 13 residues. The CDR3 region is CASSGGSAYGYTF. CDR3 sequence (DNA): TGCGCCAGCAGTGGGGGCAGCGCCTATGGCTACACCTTC.

The chain uses TRBV5-1 and TRBJ2-1, with 7 bases lining up with TRBD2. With V trimmed by 4 bases and J by 8 bases, 3 bases remained unmatched. The V gene's germline CDR1 is SGHRS and CDR2 YFSETQ. The CDR3 contains 12 residues. CDR3 coding DNA: TGCGCCAGCAGCCAACGGGGGGATGAGCAGTTCTTC. It encodes CASSQRGDEQFF.

This clonotype was seen a handful of times. The chain links TRBV7-7 to TRBJ2-1; 9 bases fit TRBD2. Germline loops: CDR1 SSHAT, CDR2 FNYEAQ (reference sequence). This CDR3 has 19 amino acids. Unmatched junction bases numbered 23, after V lost 7 bases and J lost 7 bases. CDR3 sequence reads: CASTSRASGIPSSENEQFF. The DNA of the CDR3 is TGTGCCAGCACCAGTCGGGCTAGCGGGATCCCCTCCTCGGAAAATGAGCAGTTCTTC.

The rearrangement links TRBV20-1 to TRBJ2-3; 12 bases line up with TRBD2. The V segment lost 0 bases and the J segment 10 bases; nucleotides outside the gene matches: 11. Per germline, CDR1 DFQATT and CDR2 SNEGSKA (reference sequence). The CDR3 is 16 amino acids. The CDR3 DNA sequence: TGCAGTGCTAGAGAGGGACTAGCGGGCGTTTTAGGTGCGCAGTATTTT. Its translation is CSAREGLAGVLGAQYF.

This clonotype appeared a few times. The rearrangement joins TRBV6-2 or TRBV6-3 to TRBJ2-2; possibly TRBD2 for D (5 bases). The length of the CDR3 is 15 residues. The germline gives CDR1 MNHEY, CDR2 SVGEGT. V lost 5 bases and J 1 base, leaving 11 bases between the germline ends. The DNA of the CDR3 is TGTGCCAGCAGTCACCCAGGACTGAACACCGGGGAGCTGTTTTTT. The encoded protein is CASSHPGLNTGELFF.

Turning to this clonotype: A read error may account for a junction end that differs from germline. CDR3 in DNA: TGTCCCAGCCGGGAAGATACGCAGTATTTT. Amino acids: CPSREDTQYF. The chain joins TRBV25-1 to TRBJ2-3, with a tentative D call TRBD2 (5 bases). The CDR3 is 10 residues long. The germline gives CDR1 MGHDK, CDR2 SYGVNS.

The chain carries TRBV5-1 and TRBJ2-5; TRBD2 agrees at 9 bases. Germline CDR1 reads SGHRS; CDR2 reads YFSETQ. V was pared by 3 bases and J by 5 bases, with 11 bases of the junction left unmatched. CDR3 size: 16 residues. The CDR3 nucleotides are TGCGCCAGCAGCTACCGAGGGGGACTAGCAGCGGAGACCCAGTACTTC. This sequence encodes CASSYRGGLAAETQYF.

This clonotype was recorded many times. The chain has TRBV2 and TRBJ2-7, with a possible D match to TRBD2 (5 bases). The length of the CDR3 is 16 residues. V lost 2 bases and J 6 bases, leaving 20 bases between the germline ends. Per germline, CDR1 SNHLY and CDR2 FYNNEI. CDR3 coding DNA: TGTGCCAGCAGTGAATTGGCGCCCGGGGTCCCCTGCGAGCAGTACTTC. Translating gives CASSELAPGVPCEQYF.

The chain employs TRBV27 and TRBJ2-7; D is ambiguous. The CDR3 extends over 14 amino acids. Per germline, CDR1 MNHEY and CDR2 SMNVEV (reference sequence). Trimming took 2 bases from V and 0 from J, leaving 8 bases between them. The CDR3 is CASSLTKSSYEQYF. In nucleotides, the CDR3 is TGTGCCAGCAGTTTAACGAAAAGCTCCTACGAGCAGTACTTC.

The chain carries TRBV7-6 and TRBJ2-1, with TRBD2 matching over 10 bases. The CDR3 runs 17 residues. Germline values: CDR1 SGHVS, CDR2 FNYEAQ. V shed 1 base, J shed 6 bases, and the junction held 9 bases outside the gene matches. The CDR3 sequence: CASSLGEAGGPGNEQFF. The CDR3 DNA sequence: TGTGCCAGCAGCTTAGGTGAAGCGGGGGGGCCGGGCAATGAGCAGTTCTTC.

Only a few counts were recorded for this clonotype. The rearrangement joins TRBV12-3 or TRBV12-4 to TRBJ2-7; D might be TRBD2 (6 bases). V was shortened by 6 bases and J by 4 bases, with 19 bases between the two germline ends. This CDR3 comprises 15 residues. CDR3 sequence reads: CASSPPGRPGYEQYF. For the CDR3, the DNA is TGTGCCAGCAGCCCCCCGGGGAGGCCAGGGTACGAGCAGTACTTC.

The chain joins TRBV4-1 to TRBJ2-7, with 7 positions matching TRBD2. The CDR3 runs 13 residues. CDR1 MGHRA and CDR2 YSYEKL come from the germline V gene. The J segment lost 9 bases and the V segment lost 0 bases, leaving 5 bases of the junction unmatched. CDR3 nucleotide sequence: TGCGCCAGCAGCCAAGATCTGCTAGCGGCGCAGTACTTC. The encoded protein is CASSQDLLAAQYF.

At least ten counts were recorded for this clonotype. The chain carries TRBV12-3 or TRBV12-4 and TRBJ1-2; TRBD1 might be the D (5 bases). This CDR3 comprises 14 residues. The germline V and J ends were trimmed by 1 base and 5 bases, with 11 bases remaining between them. The CDR3 loop reads CASSLGGGSYGYTF. The CDR3, as DNA: TGTGCCAGCAGTTTAGGGGGCGGATCTTATGGCTACACCTTC.

In this sample, this clonotype turned up many times. The J gene is TRBJ1-2, the V gene TRBV10-3; TRBD1 might be the D (6 bases). The CDR3 runs to 11 residues. Trimming took off 10 bases at V and 4 bases at J, with 10 bases between the two ends. Germline V lookup: CDR1 ENHRY, CDR2 SYGVKD. CDR3 DNA sequence: TGTGCCACCACAGGGACCTATGGCTACACCTTC. Residues: CATTGTYGYTF.

The chain uses TRBV4-3 and TRBJ2-2, with D maybe TRBD2 (5 bases). V lost 4 bases and J 4 bases, leaving 16 bases between the germline ends. Germline loops: CDR1 LGHNA, CDR2 YSLEER. This CDR3 has 16 amino acids. CDR3 nucleotide sequence: TGCGCCAGCAGCCCGAACTACGGGGTTCTCACCGGGGAGCTGTTTTTT. It is translated as CASSPNYGVLTGELFF.